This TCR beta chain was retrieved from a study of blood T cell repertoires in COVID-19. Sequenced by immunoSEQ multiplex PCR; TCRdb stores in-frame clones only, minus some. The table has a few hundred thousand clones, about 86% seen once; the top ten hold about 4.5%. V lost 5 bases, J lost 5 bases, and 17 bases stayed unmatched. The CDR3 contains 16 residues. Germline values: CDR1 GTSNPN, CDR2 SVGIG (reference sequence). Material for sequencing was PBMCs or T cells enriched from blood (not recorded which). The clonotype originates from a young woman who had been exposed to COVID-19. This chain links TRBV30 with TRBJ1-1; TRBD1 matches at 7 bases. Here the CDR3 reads CAWGSEPKGAPTEAFF. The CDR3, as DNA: TGTGCCTGGGGGTCCGAACCGAAGGGGGCTCCAACTGAAGCTTTCTTT.